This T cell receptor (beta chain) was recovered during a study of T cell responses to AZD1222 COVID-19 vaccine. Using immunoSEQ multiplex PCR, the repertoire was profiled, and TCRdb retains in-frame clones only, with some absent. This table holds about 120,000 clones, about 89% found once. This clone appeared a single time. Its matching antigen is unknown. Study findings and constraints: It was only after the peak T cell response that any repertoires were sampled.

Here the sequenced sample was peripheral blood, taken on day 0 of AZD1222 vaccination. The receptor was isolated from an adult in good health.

CDR3 coding DNA: TGTGCCAGCAGCAGAGAGAAGGGGGCGATGGACACTCAGTACTTC. This gives the protein CASSREKGAMDTQYF. V gene TRBV7-9 combines with J gene TRBJ2-4; 7 nucleotides line up with TRBD1. V lost 5 bases, J lost 12 bases, and 16 bases stayed unmatched. The germline V gene encodes CDR1 SEHNR and CDR2 FQNEAQ (reference sequence). This CDR3 region has 15 residues.